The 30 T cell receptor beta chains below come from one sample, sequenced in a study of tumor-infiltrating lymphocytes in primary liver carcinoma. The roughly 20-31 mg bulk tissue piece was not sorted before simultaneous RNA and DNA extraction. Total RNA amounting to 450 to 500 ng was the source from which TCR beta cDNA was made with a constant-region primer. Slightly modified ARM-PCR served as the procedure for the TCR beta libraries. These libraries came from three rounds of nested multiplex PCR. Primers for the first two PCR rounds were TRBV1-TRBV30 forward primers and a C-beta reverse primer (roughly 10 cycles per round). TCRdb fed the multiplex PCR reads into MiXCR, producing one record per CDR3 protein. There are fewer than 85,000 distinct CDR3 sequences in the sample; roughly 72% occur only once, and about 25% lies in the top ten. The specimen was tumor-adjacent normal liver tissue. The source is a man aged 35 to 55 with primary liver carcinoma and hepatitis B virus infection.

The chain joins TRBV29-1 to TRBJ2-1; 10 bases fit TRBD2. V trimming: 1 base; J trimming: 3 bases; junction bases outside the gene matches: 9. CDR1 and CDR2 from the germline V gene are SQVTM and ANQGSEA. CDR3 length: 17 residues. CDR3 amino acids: CSVEVGPAGGVYNEQFF. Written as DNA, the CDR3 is TGCAGCGTTGAAGTTGGGCCAGCGGGAGGGGTCTACAATGAGCAGTTCTTC.

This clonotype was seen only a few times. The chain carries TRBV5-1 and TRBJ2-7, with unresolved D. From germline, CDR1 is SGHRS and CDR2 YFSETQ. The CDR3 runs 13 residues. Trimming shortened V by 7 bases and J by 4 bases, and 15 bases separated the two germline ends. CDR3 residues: CASRLSRSYEQYF. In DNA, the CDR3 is TGCGCCAGCCGGCTTAGCAGGAGTTACGAGCAGTACTTC.

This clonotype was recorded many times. CDR3 sequence (DNA): TGTGCCAGCAGGCCACTACAGGCCGAGCAGTACTTC. Translating it yields CASRPLQAEQYF. The chain couples TRBV28 to TRBJ2-7; possible D gene TRBD1, 5 bases. V was clipped by 6 bases and J by 6 bases, with 12 bases between them. This CDR3 contains 12 residues. Germline assignment: CDR1 MDHEN and CDR2 SYDVKM. The full variable domain, rest sourced from reference TRBV28 and TRBJ2-7, is DVKVTQSSRYLVKRTGEKVFLECVQDMDHENMFWYRQDPGLGLRLIYFSYDVKMKEKGDIPEGYSVSREKKERFSLILESASTNQTSMYLCASRPLQAEQYFGPGTRLTVT.

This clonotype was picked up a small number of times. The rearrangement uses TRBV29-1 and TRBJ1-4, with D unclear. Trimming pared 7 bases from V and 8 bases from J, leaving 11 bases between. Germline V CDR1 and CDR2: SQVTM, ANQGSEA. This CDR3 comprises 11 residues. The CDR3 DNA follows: TGCAGCGGCGGAACTCAGGAAAAACTGTTTTTT. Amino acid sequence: CSGGTQEKLFF.

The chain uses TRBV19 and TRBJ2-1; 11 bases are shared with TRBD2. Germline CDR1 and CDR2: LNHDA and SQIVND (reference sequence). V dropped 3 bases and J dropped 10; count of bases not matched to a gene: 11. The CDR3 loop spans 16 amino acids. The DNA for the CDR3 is TGTGCCAGTAGTATTTTGACTAGCGGGGCCCTCACCGAGCAGTTCTTC. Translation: CASSILTSGALTEQFF. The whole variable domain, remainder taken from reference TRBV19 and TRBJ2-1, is DGGITQSPKYLFRKEGQNVTLSCEQNLNHDAMYWYRQDPGQGLRLIYYSQIVNDFQKGDIAEGYSVSREKKESFPLTVTSAQKNPTAFYLCASSILTSGALTEQFFGPGTRLTVL.

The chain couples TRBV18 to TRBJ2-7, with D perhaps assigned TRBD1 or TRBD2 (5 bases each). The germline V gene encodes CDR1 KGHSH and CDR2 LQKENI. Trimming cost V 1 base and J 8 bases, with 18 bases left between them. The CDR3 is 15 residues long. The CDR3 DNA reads TGTGCCAGCTCACCACTTCCAGGGACCCCTTGCAAGCAGTACTTC. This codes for CASSPLPGTPCKQYF.

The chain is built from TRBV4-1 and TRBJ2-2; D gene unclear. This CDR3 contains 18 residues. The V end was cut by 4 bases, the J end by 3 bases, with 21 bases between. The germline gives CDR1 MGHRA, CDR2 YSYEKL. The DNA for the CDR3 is TGCGCCAGCAGCCTCGCTTTAGTGGAAGGGCCGGACACCGGGGAGCTGTTTTTT. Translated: CASSLALVEGPDTGELFF.

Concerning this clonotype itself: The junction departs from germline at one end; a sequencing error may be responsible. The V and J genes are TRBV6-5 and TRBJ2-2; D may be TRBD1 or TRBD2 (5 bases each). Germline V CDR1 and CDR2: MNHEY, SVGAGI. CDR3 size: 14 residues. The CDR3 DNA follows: TGTGCCAGTGGAGCAGGGATCGGGACCGGGGAGCAGTTTTTT. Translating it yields CASGAGIGTGEQFF.

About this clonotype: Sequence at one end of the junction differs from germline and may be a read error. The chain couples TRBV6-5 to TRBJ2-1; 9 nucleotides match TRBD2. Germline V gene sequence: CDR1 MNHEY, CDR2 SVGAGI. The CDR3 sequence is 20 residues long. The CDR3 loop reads CASMHGGIAGAQSSYIEQFF. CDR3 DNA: TGTGCCAGCATGCATGGAGGGATAGCGGGAGCCCAGTCCTCCTACATTGAGCAGTTCTTC.

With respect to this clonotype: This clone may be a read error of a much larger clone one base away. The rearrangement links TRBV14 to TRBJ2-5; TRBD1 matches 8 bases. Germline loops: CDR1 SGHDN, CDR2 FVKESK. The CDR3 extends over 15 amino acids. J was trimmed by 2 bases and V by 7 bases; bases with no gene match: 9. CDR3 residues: CASTLGQGKQETQYF. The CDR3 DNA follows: TGTGCCAGCACCCTCGGACAGGGTAAACAAGAGACCCAGTACTTC.

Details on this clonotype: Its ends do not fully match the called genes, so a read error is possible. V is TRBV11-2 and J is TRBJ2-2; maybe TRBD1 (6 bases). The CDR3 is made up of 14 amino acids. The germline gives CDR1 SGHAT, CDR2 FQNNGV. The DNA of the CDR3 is TGTGCAAGCAGCCCAGGGGCAATCACCGGGGACCTGTTTTTT. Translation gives CASSPGAITGDLFF.

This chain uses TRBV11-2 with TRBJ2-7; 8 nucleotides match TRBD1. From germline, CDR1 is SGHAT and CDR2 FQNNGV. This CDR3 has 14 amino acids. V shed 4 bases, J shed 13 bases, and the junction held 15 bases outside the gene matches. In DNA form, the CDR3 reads TGTGCCAGCAGCTCTCGGACAGGGTGCTACGAACAATACTTC. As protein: CASSSRTGCYEQYF.

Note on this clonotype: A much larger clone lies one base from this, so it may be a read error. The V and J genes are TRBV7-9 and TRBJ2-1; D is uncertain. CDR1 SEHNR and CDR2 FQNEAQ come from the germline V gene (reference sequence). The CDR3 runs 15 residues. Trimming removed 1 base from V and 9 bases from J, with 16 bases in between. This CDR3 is CASSLVLEHPTEQFF. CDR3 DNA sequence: TGTGCCAGCAGCTTAGTTCTAGAGCACCCCACTGAGCAGTTCTTC.

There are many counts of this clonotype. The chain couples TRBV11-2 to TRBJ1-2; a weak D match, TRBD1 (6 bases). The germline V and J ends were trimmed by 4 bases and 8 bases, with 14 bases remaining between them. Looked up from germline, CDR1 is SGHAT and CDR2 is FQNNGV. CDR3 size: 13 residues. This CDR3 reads CASSSAGGSGYTF. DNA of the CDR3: TGTGCCAGCAGCTCCGCCGGGGGCTCCGGCTACACCTTC.

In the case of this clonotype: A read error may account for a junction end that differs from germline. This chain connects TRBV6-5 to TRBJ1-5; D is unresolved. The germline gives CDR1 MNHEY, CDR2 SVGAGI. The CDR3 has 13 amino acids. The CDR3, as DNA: TGTGCCAGTAGTTCCAGACCGGATCAGCCCCGGCATTTT. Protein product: CASSSRPDQPRHF.

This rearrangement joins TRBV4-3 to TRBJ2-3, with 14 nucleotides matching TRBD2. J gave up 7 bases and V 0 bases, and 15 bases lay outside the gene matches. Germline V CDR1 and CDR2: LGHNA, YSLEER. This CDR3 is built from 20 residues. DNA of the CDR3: TGCGCCAGCAGCCAAGATATTCCCTCCGGGACTAGCGGGAGAGCATATACGCAGTATTTT. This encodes CASSQDIPSGTSGRAYTQYF.

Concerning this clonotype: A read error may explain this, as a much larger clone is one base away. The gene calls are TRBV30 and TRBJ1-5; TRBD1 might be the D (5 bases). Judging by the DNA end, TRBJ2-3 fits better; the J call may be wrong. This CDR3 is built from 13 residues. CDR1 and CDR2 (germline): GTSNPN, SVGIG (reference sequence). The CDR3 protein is CAWSEQVDQPQYF. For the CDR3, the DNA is TGTGCCTGGAGTGAACAGGTGGATCAGCCCCAGTATTTT.

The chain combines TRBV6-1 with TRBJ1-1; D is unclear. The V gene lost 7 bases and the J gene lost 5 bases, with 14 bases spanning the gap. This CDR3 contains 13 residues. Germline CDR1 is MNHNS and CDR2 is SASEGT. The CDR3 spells CASKFQRDTEAFF. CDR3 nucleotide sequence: TGTGCCAGCAAATTTCAGAGGGATACTGAAGCTTTCTTT.

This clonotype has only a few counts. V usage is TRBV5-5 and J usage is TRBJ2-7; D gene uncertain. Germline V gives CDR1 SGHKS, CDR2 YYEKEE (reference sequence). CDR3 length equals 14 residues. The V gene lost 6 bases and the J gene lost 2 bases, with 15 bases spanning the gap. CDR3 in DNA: TGTGCCAGCAACCTATCACCGAACGCCTACGAGCAGTACTTC. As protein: CASNLSPNAYEQYF.

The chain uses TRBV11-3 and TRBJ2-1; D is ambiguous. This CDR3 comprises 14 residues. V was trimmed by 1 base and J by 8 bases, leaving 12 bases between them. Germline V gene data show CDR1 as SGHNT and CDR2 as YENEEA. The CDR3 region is CASSLGGVDYEQFF. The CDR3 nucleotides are TGTGCCAGCAGCTTAGGGGGTGTCGACTATGAGCAGTTCTTC. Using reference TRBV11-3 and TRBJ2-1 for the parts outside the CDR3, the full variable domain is EAGVVQSPRYKIIEKKQPVAFWCNPISGHNTLYWYLQNLGQGPELLIRYENEEAVDDSQLPKDRFSAERLKGVDSTLKIQPAELGDSAVYLCASSLGGVDYEQFFGPGTRLTVL.

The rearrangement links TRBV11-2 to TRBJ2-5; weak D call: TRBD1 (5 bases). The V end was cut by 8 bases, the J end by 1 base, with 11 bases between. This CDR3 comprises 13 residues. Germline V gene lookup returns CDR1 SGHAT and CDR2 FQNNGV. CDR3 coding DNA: TGTGCCAGCGCCAGACAGCCCCAAGAGACCCAGTACTTC. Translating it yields CASARQPQETQYF. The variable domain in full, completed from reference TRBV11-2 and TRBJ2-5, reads EAGVAQSPRYKIIEKRQSVAFWCNPISGHATLYWYQQILGQGPKLLIQFQNNGVVDDSQLPKDRFSAERLKGVDSTLKIQPAKLEDSAVYLCASARQPQETQYFGPGTRLLVL.

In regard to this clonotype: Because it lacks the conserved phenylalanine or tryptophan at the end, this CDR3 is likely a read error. CDR3 sequence reads: CASSQGPTDTQYL. CDR3 nucleotide sequence: TGTGCCAGCAGCCAAGGCCCCACAGATACGCAGTATTTA. The chain has TRBV4-2 and TRBJ2-3; D is ambiguous. The V gene's germline CDR1 is LGHNA and CDR2 YNFKEQ. V was cut by 1 base and J by 2 bases, with 4 bases left in between. The CDR3 runs to 13 residues.

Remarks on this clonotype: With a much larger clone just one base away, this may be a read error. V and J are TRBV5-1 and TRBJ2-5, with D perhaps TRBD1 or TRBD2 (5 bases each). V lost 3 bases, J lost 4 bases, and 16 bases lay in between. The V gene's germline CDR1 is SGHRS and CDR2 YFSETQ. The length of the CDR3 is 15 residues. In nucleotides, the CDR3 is TGCGCCAGCAGCTCCTACTGGGGGTCGGGAGAGACCCAGTACTTC. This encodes CASSSYWGSGETQYF.

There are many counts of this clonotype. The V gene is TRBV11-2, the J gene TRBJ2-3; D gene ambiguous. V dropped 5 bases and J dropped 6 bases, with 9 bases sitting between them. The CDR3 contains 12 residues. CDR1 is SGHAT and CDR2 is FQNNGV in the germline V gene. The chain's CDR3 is CASSPWADTQYF. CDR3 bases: TGTGCCAGCAGCCCCTGGGCGGATACGCAGTATTTT.

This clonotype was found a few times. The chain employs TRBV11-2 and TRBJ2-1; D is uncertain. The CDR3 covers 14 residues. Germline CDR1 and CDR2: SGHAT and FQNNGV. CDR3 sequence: CPGSLYRLVSEQFF. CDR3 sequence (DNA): TGTCCCGGCAGCCTATACCGGCTAGTTAGTGAGCAGTTCTTC.

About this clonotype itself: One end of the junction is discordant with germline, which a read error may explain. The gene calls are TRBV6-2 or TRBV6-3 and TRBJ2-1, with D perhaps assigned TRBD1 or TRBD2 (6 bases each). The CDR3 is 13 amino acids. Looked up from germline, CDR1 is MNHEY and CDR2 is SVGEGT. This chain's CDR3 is CASRTTGCGEQFF. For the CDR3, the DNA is TGCGCCAGTAGGACTACAGGGTGCGGTGAGCAGTTCTTC.

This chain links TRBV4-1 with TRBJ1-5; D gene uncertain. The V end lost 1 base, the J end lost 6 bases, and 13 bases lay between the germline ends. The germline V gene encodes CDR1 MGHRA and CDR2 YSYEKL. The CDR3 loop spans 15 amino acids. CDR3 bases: TGCGCCAGCAGCCAAGCACAGACCTCGGGTCAGCCCCAGCATTTT. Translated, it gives CASSQAQTSGQPQHF.

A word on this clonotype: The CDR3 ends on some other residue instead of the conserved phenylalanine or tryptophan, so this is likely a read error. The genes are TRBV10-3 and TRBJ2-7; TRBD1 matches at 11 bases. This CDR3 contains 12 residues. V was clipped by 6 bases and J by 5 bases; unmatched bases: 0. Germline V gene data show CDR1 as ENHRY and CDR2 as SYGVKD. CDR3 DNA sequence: TGTGCCATCAGGGACAGGGGGCACGAGCAGTACCTC. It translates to CAIRDRGHEQYL.

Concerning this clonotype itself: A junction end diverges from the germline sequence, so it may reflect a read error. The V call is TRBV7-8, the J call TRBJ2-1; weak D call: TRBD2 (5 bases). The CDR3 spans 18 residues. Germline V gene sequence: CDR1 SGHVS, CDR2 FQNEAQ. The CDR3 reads CAISPLGGSAVSFNEQLF. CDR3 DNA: TGTGCCATCAGCCCGCTTGGAGGCTCAGCGGTCTCCTTCAATGAGCAGTTATTC. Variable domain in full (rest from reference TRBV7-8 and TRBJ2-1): GAGVSQSPRYKVAKRGQDVALRCDPISGHVSLFWYQQALGQGPEFLTYFQNEAQLDKSGLPSDRFFAERPEGSVSTLKIQRTQQEDSAVYLCAISPLGGSAVSFNEQLFGPGTRLTVL.

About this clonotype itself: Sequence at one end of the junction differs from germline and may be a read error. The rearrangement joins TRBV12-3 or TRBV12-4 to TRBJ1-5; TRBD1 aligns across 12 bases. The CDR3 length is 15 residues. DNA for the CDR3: TGTGCCAGGAGTTGGGACAGGGGGCTAGTTCAGTCCCAGCATTTT. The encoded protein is CARSWDRGLVQSQHF.